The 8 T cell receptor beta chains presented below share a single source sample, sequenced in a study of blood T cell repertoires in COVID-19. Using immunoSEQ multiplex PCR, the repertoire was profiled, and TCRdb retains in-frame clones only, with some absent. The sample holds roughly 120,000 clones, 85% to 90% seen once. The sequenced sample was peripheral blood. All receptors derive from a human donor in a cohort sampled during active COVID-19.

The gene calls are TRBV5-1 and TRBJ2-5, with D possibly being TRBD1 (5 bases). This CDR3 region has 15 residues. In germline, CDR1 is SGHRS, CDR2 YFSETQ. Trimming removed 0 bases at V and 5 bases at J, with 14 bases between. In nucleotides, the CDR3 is TGCGCCAGCAGCTTGGTAGTGGGGCGTGGGGAGACCCAGTACTTC. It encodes CASSLVVGRGETQYF.

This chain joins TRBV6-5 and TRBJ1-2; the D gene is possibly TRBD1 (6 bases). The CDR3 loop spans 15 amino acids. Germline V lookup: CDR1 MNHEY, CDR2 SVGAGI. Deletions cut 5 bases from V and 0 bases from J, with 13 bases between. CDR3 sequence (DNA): TGTGCCAGCAGTCCAACTCAGGGGACTAACTATGGCTACACCTTC. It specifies CASSPTQGTNYGYTF.

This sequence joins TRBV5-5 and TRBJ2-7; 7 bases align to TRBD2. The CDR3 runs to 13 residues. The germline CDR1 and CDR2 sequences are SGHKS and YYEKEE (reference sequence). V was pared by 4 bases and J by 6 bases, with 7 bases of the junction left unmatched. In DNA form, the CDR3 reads TGTGCCAGCAGCCATGGACTAGTCCGCGAGCAGTACTTC. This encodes CASSHGLVREQYF.

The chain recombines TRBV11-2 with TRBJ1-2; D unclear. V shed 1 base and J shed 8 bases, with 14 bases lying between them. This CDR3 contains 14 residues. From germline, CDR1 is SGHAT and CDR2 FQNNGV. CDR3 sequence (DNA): TGTGCCAGCAGCTTAGTGCGGGCGCGGAGGGGCTACACCTTC. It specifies CASSLVRARRGYTF.

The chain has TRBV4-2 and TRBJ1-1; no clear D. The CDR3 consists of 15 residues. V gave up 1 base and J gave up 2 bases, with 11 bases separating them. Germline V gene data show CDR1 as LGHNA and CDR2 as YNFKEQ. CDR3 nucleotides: TGTGCCAGCAGCCAAGGGGCCATTGGTAACACTGAAGCTTTCTTT. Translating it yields CASSQGAIGNTEAFF.

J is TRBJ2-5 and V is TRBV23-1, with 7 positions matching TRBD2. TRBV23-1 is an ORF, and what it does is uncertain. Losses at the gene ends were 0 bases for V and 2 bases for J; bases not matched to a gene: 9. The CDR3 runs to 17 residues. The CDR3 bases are TGCGCCAGCAGTCAATCTACTCTCGGGAGGTATCAAGAGACCCAGTACTTC. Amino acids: CASSQSTLGRYQETQYF.

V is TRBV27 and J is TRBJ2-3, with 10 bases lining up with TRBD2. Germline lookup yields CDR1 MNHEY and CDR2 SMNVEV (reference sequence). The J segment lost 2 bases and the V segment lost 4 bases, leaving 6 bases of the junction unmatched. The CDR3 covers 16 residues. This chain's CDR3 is CASSSRTSGYTDTQYF. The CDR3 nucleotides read TGTGCCAGCAGTTCCCGGACTAGCGGTTACACAGATACGCAGTATTTT.

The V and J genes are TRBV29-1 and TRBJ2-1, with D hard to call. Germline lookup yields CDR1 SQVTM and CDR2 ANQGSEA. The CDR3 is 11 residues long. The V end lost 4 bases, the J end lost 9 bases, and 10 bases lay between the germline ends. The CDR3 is CSVVRLAEQFF. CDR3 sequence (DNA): TGCAGCGTTGTAAGATTAGCTGAGCAGTTCTTC.